This TCR beta chain was captured in a study of identical twins. Study-level findings and limits: Among monozygotic twins, out-of-frame TCR alpha sharing exceeded what models predicted. Cord blood beta clonotypes that were abundant carried fewer insertions, and memory repertoires showed no such trend.

This CDR3 region has 14 residues. Trimming removed 5 bases from V and 4 bases from J, with 14 bases in between. Regarding this clonotype: As yet, its antigen is unknown.

The authors used template switching to add a universal primer site and gave cDNA unique molecular identifiers. TCRdb re-called the 5' RACE reads through MiXCR, storing one row per CDR3 protein. The repertoire holds approximately 500,000 distinct CDR3 sequences, with 12% to 15% as singletons. The same data also contributed to another study, on yellow fever vaccine responses in identical twins. Per that study: After vaccination, twins' T cell response reportedly seemed partly convergent, partly personalized.

The TCR originated in a young woman in good health. The rearrangement joins TRBV12-3 or TRBV12-4 to TRBJ2-5; D not certain. The sample comprised CD4+ T cells sorted from blood. The CDR3 is CASSTTGLRETQYF. The CDR3 DNA follows: TGTGCCAGCAGTACGACTGGGCTCCGAGAGACCCAGTACTTC.